This TCR beta chain appears in the sequencing data of a study of T cells after yellow fever vaccination. Turning to the study itself: Any fraction with a low cell number was prepared using SMART-Seq v4 Ultra Low Input. Whole-study results and caveats: A limited proportion of clonotypes was detected within both the CD4 and CD8 compartments.

CDR3 length: 17 amino acids. The germline gives CDR1 SNHLY, CDR2 FYNNEI. Making TCR cDNA involved 5'RACE template switching, which added UMIs and a universal primer site. MiXCR, applied by TCRdb to the 5' RACE reads, yields one record per CDR3 protein. The profile shows about 360,000 distinct CDR3 sequences, roughly 6.1% of them singletons. Details on this clonotype: Its antigen is not identified.

The sequencing here drew on PBMCs, taken 5 days after the yellow fever booster vaccination. The TCR comes from a man aged 30 to 39 who received the YFV17D yellow fever vaccine. The gene calls are TRBV2 and TRBJ1-1, with D perhaps TRBD1 (5 bases). CDR3: CTFCLGEGLRGNTEAFF. DNA of the CDR3: TGTACCTTCTGTTTAGGGGAGGGGCTCAGAGGGAACACTGAAGCTTTCTTT.